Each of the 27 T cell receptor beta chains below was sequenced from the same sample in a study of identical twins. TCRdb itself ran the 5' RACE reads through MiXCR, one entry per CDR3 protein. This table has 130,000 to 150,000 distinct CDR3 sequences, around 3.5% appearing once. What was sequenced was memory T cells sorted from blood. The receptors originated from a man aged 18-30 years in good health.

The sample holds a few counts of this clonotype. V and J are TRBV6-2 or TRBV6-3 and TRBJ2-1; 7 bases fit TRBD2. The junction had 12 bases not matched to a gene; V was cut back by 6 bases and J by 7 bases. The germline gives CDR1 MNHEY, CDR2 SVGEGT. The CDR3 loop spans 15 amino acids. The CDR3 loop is CASRPTGTNLNEQFF. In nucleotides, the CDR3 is TGTGCCAGCAGACCGACCGGGACTAATTTGAATGAGCAGTTCTTC.

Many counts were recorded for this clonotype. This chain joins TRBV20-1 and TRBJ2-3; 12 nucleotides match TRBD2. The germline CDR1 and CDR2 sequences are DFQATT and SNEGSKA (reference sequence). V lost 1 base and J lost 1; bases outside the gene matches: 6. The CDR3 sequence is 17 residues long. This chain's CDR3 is CSARAQRLAGGTDTQYF. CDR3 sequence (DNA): TGCAGTGCTAGAGCCCAAAGACTAGCGGGAGGCACAGATACGCAGTATTTT.

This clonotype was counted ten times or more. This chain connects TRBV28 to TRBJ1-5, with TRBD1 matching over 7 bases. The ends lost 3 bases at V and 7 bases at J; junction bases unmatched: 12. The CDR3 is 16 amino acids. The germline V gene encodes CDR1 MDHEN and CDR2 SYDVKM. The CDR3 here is CASSLMTGRELQPQHF. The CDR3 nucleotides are TGTGCCAGCAGTTTGATGACAGGGAGGGAATTGCAGCCCCAGCATTTT.

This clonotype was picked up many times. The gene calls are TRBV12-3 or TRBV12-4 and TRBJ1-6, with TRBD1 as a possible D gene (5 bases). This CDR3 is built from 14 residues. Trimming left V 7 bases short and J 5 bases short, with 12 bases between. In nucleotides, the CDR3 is TGTGCCAGCACCGAAGGGGTAAATAATTCACCCCTCCACTTT. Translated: CASTEGVNNSPLHF.

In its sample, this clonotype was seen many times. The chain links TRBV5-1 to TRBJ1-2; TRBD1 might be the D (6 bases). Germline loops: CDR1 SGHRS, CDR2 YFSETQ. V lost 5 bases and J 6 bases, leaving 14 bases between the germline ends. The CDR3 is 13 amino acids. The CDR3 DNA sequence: TGCGCCAGCAGGGACAGCCTAAACGATGGCTACACCTTC. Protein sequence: CASRDSLNDGYTF. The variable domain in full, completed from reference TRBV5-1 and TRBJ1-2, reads KAGVTQTPRYLIKTRGQQVTLSCSPISGHRSVSWYQQTPGQGLQFLFEYFSETQRNKGNFPGRFSGRQFSNSRSEMNVSTLELGDSALYLCASRDSLNDGYTFGSGTRLTVV.

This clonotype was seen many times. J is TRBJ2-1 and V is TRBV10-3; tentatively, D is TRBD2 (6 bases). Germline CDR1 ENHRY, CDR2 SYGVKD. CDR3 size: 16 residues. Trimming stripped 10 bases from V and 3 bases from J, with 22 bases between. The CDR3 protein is CATDAGLGDYYNEQFF. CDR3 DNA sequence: TGTGCCACCGACGCGGGACTGGGGGATTACTACAATGAGCAGTTCTTC.

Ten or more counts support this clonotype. The CDR3 sequence is CAISERASLSYEQYF. CDR3 DNA sequence: TGTGCCATCAGTGAGAGGGCCAGCCTCTCCTACGAGCAGTACTTC. This chain links TRBV10-3 with TRBJ2-7; D gene unclear. Trimming shortened V by 2 bases and J by 0 bases, and 11 bases separated the two germline ends. Germline lookup yields CDR1 ENHRY and CDR2 SYGVKD. CDR3 length: 15 residues.

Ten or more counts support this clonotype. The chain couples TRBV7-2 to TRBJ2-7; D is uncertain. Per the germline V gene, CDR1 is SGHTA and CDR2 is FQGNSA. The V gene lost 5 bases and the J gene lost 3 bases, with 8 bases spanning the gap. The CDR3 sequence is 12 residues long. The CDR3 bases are TGTGCCAGCAGCCTTCCTCACTACGAGCAGTACTTC. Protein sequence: CASSLPHYEQYF.

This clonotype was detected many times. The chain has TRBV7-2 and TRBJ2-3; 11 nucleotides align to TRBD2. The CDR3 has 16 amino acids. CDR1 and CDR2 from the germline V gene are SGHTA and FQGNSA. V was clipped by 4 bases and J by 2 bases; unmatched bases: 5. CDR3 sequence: CASSSRLAGPTDTQYF. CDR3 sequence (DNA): TGTGCCAGCAGCTCCAGACTAGCGGGACCCACAGATACGCAGTATTTT.

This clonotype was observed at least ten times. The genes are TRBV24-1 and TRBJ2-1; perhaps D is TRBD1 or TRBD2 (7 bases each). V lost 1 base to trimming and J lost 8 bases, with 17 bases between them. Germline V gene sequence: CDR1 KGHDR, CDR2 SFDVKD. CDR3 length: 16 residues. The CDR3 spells CATSDLGGGRGDEQFF. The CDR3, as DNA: TGTGCCACCAGTGATTTAGGAGGGGGCCGGGGGGATGAGCAGTTCTTC.

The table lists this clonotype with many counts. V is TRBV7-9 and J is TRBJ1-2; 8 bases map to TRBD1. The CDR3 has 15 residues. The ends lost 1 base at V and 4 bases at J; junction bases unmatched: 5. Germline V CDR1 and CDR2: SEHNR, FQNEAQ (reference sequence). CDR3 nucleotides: TGTGCCAGCAGCTTAGGCATCACAGGGGGCTATGGCTACACCTTC. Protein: CASSLGITGGYGYTF.

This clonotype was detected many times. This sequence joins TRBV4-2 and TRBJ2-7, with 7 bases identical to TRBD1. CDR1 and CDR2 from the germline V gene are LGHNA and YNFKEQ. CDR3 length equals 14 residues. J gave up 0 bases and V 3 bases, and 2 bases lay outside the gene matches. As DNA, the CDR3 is TGTGCCAGCAGCCATGGGGACAGCTCCTACGAGCAGTACTTC. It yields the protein CASSHGDSSYEQYF.

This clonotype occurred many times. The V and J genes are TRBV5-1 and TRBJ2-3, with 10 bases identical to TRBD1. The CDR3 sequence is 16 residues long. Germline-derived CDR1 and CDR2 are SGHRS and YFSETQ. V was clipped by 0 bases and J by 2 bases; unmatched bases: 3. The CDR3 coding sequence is TGCGCCAGCAGCTTGGGACAGGGGGCGCCCACAGATACGCAGTATTTT. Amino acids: CASSLGQGAPTDTQYF.

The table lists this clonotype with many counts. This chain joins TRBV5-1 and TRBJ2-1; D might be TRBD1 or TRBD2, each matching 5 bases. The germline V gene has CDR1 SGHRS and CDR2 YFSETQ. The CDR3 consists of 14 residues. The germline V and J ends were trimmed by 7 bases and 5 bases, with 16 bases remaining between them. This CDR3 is CASAIGTPDNEQFF. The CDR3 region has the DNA TGCGCCAGCGCAATCGGGACGCCGGACAATGAGCAGTTCTTC.

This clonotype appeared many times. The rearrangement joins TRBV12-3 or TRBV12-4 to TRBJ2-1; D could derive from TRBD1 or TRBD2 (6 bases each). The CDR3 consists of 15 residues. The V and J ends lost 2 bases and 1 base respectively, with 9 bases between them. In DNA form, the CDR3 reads TGTGCCAGCAGTTTATTAGGGGGGTCCTACAATGAGCAGTTCTTC. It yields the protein CASSLLGGSYNEQFF.

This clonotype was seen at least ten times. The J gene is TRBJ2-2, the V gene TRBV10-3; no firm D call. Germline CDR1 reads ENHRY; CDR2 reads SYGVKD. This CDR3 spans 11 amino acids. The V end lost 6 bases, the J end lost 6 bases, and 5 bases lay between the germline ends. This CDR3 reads CAISSSGELFF. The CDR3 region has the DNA TGTGCCATCAGCTCATCCGGGGAGCTGTTTTTT.

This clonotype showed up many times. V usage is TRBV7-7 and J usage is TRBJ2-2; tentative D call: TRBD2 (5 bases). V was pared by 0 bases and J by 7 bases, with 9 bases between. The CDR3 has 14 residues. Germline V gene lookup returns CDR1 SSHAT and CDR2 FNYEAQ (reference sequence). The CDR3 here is CASSLASGGGELFF. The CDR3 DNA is TGTGCCAGCAGCTTAGCGTCCGGAGGCGGGGAGCTGTTTTTT.

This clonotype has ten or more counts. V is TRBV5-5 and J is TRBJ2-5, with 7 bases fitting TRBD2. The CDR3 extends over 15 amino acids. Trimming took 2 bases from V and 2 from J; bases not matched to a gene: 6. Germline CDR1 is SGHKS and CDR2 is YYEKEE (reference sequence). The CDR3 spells CASSFSASGQETQYF. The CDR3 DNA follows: TGTGCCAGCAGCTTTTCGGCTAGCGGACAAGAGACCCAGTACTTC.

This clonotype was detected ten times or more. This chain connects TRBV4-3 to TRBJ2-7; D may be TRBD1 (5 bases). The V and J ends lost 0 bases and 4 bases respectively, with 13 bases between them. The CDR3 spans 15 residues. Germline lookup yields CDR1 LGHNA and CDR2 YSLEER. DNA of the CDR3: TGCGCCAGCAGCCAAGATCCAGGGTTAACATACGAGCAGTACTTC. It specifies CASSQDPGLTYEQYF.

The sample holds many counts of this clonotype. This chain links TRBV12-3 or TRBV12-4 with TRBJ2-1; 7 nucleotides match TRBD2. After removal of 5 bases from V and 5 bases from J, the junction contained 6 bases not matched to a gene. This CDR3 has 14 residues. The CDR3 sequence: CASSRGRANNEQFF. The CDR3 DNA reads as TGTGCCAGCAGTCGGGGGAGGGCCAACAATGAGCAGTTCTTC.

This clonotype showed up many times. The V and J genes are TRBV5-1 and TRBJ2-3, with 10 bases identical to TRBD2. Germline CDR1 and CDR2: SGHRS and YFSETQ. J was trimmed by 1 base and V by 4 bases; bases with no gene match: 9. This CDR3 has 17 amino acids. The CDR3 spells CASSPEPGLAGTDTQYF. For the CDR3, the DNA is TGCGCCAGCAGCCCTGAACCTGGACTAGCGGGCACAGATACGCAGTATTTT.

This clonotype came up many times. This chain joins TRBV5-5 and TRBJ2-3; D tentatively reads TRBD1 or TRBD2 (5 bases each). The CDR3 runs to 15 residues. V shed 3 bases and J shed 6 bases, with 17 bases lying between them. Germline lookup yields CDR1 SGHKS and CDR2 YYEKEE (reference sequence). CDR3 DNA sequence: TGTGCCAGCAGCTGGACCCGGGACGGTGAGGATACGCAGTATTTT. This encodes CASSWTRDGEDTQYF.

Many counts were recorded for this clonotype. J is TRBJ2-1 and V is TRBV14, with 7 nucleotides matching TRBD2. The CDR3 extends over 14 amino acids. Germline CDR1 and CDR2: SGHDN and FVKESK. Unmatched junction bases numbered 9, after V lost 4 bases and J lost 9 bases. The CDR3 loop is CASSRGRADREQFF. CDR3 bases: TGTGCCAGCAGCCGGGGGAGGGCCGACCGTGAGCAGTTCTTC.

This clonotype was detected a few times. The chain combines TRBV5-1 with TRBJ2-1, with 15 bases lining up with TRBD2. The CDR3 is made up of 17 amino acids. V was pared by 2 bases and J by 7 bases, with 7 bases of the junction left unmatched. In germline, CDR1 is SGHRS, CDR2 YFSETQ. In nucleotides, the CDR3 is TGCGCCAGCAGCTTTAGCGGACTAGCGGGAGGGGGAAATGAGCAGTTCTTC. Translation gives CASSFSGLAGGGNEQFF.

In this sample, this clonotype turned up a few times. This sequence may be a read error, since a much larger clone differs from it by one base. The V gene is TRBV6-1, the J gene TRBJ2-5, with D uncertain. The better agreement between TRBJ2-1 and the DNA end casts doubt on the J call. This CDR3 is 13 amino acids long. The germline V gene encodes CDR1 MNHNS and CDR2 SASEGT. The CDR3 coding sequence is TGTGCCAGCAGTGAGCGCAACCAAGAGACCCAGTTCTTC. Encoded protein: CASSERNQETQFF.

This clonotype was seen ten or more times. The CDR3 here is CSVDARGRNEQFF. The CDR3 DNA sequence: TGCAGCGTTGACGCCAGGGGGCGTAATGAGCAGTTCTTC. V is TRBV29-1 and J is TRBJ2-1, with TRBD1 matching 8 bases. V shed 3 bases and J 7 bases; nucleotides not matched to a gene: 5. Germline-derived CDR1 and CDR2 are SQVTM and ANQGSEA. The CDR3 is 13 residues long.

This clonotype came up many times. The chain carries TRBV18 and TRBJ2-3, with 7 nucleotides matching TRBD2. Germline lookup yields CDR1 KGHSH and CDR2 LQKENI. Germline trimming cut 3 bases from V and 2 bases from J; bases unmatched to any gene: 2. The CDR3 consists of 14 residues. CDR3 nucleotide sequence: TGTGCCAGCTCACCGGGACTACTCACAGATACGCAGTATTTT. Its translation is CASSPGLLTDTQYF.